Listed below are T cell receptor beta chains from one sample, sequenced in a study of blood T cells in healthy people across ages. Via MiXCR, TCRdb re-called the 5' RACE reads, giving one row per CDR3 protein. The sample shows around 1,000,000 distinct CDR3 sequences, approximately 26% of them seen only once. The same data also contributed to another study, on T cells of mothers and their children.

Sequencing was done on a sample of blood. These receptors were obtained from a girl aged 2 to 9 in good health. The CDR3 runs from the conserved cysteine through the conserved F or W. The order of the fields is V gene, D gene, J gene, clone size, CDR3 DNA, CDR3 protein. A D gene is named only where the DNA matches it firmly. Some rows have no size entry. The others give once, few or many, or a class for an expanded clone.

TRBV11-2	TRBD2	TRBJ2-7	.	TGTGCCAGCAGCTTAGATACACTAGCGAGGGAGCAGTACTTC	CASSLDTLAREQYF
TRBV5-1	.	TRBJ2-7	few	TGCGCCAGCAGCTTGGTGGCACCACCCTACGAGCAGTACTTC	CASSLVAPPYEQYF
TRBV5-1	.	TRBJ2-5	.	TGCGCCAGCAGCTTAGATCGGCAGGCCCCCCAAGAGACCCAGTACTTC	CASSLDRQAPQETQYF
TRBV20-1	TRBD1	TRBJ2-7	.	TGCAGTGCTAACGGGGACAGGGGTATCCACGAGCAGTACTTC	CSANGDRGIHEQYF
TRBV4-1	.	TRBJ1-2	few	TGCGCCAGCAGCCAAGACCCGAAGGGCTATGGCTACACCTTC	CASSQDPKGYGYTF
TRBV13	.	TRBJ1-1	.	TGTGCCAGCAGCGATTGGCTGGGTCAGTATGGTCAAACACAGGGCACTGAAGCTTTCTTT	CASSDWLGQYGQTQGTEAFF
TRBV3-1	.	TRBJ2-7	.	TGTGCCAGCAGCCAAGACGCAAGGGAGGTCAACAACTACGAGCAGTACTTC	CASSQDAREVNNYEQYF
TRBV7-3	TRBD2	TRBJ2-6	many	TGTGCCAGCAGCCCCCTCGCGGGGGGGCACTCTGGGGCCAACGTCCTGACTTTC	CASSPLAGGHSGANVLTF
TRBV2	.	TRBJ2-6	few	TGTGCCAGCAGTGTTGGGGGGCCTGGGGCCAACGTCCTGACTTTC	CASSVGGPGANVLTF
TRBV6-5	TRBD2	TRBJ2-1	.	TGTGCCAGCAGTCCCCTTCACGGGACTAGCGGGAAGTACTTC	CASSPLHGTSGKYF
TRBV29-1	.	TRBJ2-1	.	TGCAGCGTTGAAGTGGGAGAGAGGTATGAGCAGTTCTTC	CSVEVGERYEQFF
TRBV7-6	TRBD1	TRBJ1-5	.	TGTGCCAGCAGCCCCGGTCAGGGGGCCGGTAATCAGCCCCAGCATTTT	CASSPGQGAGNQPQHF
TRBV9	TRBD1	TRBJ2-6	.	TGTGCCAGCAGCGTAGCACGGACAGGGGGAATTTCTGGGGCCAACGTCCTGACTTTC	CASSVARTGGISGANVLTF
TRBV2	.	TRBJ1-2	.	TGTGCCAGCAGTGAAGTTCAACTAGGCTATGGCTACACCTTC	CASSEVQLGYGYTF
TRBV6-2/TRBV6-3	.	TRBJ2-3	.	TGTGCCACGGATTGGTTGGGGTCAGGCGGAAATACGCAGTATTTT	CATDWLGSGGNTQYF
TRBV20-1	TRBD2	TRBJ2-1	.	TGCAGTGCTAGACCTACTAGCGGGGGGTTTATCTATGAGCAGTTCTTC	CSARPTSGGFIYEQFF
TRBV3-1	.	TRBJ2-3	.	TGTGCCAGCAGCCGGTCTTTCGGCGTAGATACGCAGTATTTT	CASSRSFGVDTQYF
TRBV7-9	.	TRBJ1-2	few	TGTGCCAGCAGCGATACCCCTAACTATGGCTACACCTTC	CASSDTPNYGYTF
TRBV20-1	.	TRBJ2-1	.	TGCAGTGCCGCTAGTGTTGAGCAGTTCTTC	CSAASVEQFF
TRBV7-3	.	TRBJ2-7	.	TGTGCCAGCAGCGAAAGGGGAAACGAGCAGTACTTC	CASSERGNEQYF
TRBV7-9	.	TRBJ2-7	few	TGTGCCAGCATTGGGTCAGGAGCTACCTACGAGCAGTACTTC	CASIGSGATYEQYF
TRBV7-9	.	TRBJ2-7	.	TGTGCCAGCAGCTTAGGGGGAAGCCCTCGGGAGCAGTACTTC	CASSLGGSPREQYF
TRBV20-1	.	TRBJ1-4	few	TGCAGTGCTAGAGATGGCAGTGCAAAACTGTTTTTT	CSARDGSAKLFF
TRBV6-1	.	TRBJ2-7	few	TGTGCCAGCAGTGAAGAGACAGCCTACGAGCAGTACTTC	CASSEETAYEQYF
TRBV19	.	TRBJ1-6	.	TGTGCCAGTAGTATTGCACAGCGTAATTCACCCCTCCACTTT	CASSIAQRNSPLHF
TRBV29-1	TRBD1	TRBJ2-1	few	TGCAGCGTTGAGGGGTTAACTGAGACAGGGGAGTTCTTC	CSVEGLTETGEFF
TRBV7-2	TRBD1	TRBJ2-5	few	TGTGCCAGCACTAAACAGGGGGCGTCCCAAGAGACCCAGTACTTC	CASTKQGASQETQYF
TRBV7-6	.	TRBJ2-3	few	TGTGCCAGCAGCCCGCTTTTAGGGGCAGATACGCAGTATTTT	CASSPLLGADTQYF
TRBV20-1	TRBD2	TRBJ2-3	.	TGCAGTGCCAGAGGCGGTAGCGGGGTGACTAGCACGGATACGCAGTATTTT	CSARGGSGVTSTDTQYF
TRBV7-9	TRBD1	TRBJ1-4	.	TGTGCCAGCAGCTTACTGTTCGGACAGGGGAATGAAAAACTGTTTTTT	CASSLLFGQGNEKLFF
TRBV27	TRBD1	TRBJ2-7	.	TGTGCCAGCAGTAACGGACAGGGTTTCAAGTACGAGCAGTACTTC	CASSNGQGFKYEQYF
TRBV20-1	TRBD2	TRBJ2-1	few	TGCAGTGCCCCCAAAGCGGGAGGTTTGAATGAGCAGTTCTTC	CSAPKAGGLNEQFF
TRBV9	.	TRBJ1-3	.	TGTGCCAGCAGCGTAGGGGGTTTCTCTGGAACCACCATATATTTT	CASSVGGFSGTTIYF
TRBV9	.	TRBJ2-5	few	TGTGCCAGCAGCCTGGACAGAACAGAGACCCAGTACTTC	CASSLDRTETQYF
TRBV29-1	TRBD2	TRBJ2-5	few	TGCAGCGTTGAGGGCGGGGGGGCCCACCAAGAAGGGACCCAGTACTTC	CSVEGGGAHQEGTQYF
TRBV6-1	.	TRBJ2-7	.	TGTGCCAGCAGTGAAGACAGCGGTATCTCTTGGGAGCAGTACTTC	CASSEDSGISWEQYF
TRBV29-1	TRBD2	TRBJ2-1	.	TGCACCAGCCGTGGGGGGGACAATGAGCAGTTCTTC	CTSRGGDNEQFF
TRBV20-1	.	TRBJ2-7	few	TGCAGTGATACCCCCGTCCGAGGCTACTACGAGCAGTACTTC	CSDTPVRGYYEQYF